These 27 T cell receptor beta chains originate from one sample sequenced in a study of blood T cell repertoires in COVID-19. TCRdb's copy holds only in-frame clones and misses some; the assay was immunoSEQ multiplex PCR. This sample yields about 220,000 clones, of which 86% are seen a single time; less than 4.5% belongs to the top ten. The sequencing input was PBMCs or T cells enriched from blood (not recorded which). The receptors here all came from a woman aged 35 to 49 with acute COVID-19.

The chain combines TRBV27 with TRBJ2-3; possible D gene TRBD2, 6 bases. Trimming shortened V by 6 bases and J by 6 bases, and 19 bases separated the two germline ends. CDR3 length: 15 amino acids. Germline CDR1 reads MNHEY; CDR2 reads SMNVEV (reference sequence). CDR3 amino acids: CASRGKWGVPDTQYF. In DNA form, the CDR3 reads TGTGCCAGCAGAGGGAAATGGGGGGTCCCGGATACGCAGTATTTT.

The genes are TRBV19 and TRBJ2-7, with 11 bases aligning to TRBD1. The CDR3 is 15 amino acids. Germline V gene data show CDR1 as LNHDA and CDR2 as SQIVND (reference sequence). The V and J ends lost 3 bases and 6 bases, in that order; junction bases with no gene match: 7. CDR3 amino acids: CASSMRWTGGIEQYF. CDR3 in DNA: TGTGCCAGTAGTATGAGATGGACAGGGGGCATCGAGCAGTACTTC.

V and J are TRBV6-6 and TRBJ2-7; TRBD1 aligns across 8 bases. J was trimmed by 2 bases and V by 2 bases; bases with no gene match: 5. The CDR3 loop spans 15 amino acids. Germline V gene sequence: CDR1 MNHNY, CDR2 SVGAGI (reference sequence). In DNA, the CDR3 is TGTGCCAGCAGTTACCCCGGGACAGGTACCTACGAGCAGTACTTC. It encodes CASSYPGTGTYEQYF.

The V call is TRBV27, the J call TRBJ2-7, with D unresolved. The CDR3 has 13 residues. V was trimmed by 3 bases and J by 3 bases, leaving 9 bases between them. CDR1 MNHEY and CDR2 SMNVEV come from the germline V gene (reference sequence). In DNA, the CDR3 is TGTGCCAGCAGTTTCAACAGAAACTACGAGCAGTACTTC. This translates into CASSFNRNYEQYF.

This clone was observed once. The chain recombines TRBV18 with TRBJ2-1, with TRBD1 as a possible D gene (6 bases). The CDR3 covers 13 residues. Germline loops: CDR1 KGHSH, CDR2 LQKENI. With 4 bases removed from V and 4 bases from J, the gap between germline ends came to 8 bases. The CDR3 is CASSRQEYNEQFF. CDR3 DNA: TGTGCCAGCTCACGACAGGAGTACAATGAGCAGTTCTTC.

CDR3 region: CATSDFRGEGYTF. CDR3 DNA sequence: TGTGCCACCAGTGATTTTCGGGGAGAAGGCTACACCTTC. This chain connects TRBV24-1 to TRBJ1-2; D gene uncertain. Germline CDR1 and CDR2: KGHDR and SFDVKD. Deletions cut 1 base from V and 8 bases from J, with 10 bases between. The CDR3 loop spans 13 amino acids.

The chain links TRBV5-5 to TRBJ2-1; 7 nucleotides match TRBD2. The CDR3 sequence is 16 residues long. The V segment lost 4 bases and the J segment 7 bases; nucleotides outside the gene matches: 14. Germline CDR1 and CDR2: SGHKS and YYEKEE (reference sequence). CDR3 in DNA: TGTGCCAGCAGCCCGGACACGGGGTTGGGGGGGAATGAGCAGTTCTTC. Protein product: CASSPDTGLGGNEQFF. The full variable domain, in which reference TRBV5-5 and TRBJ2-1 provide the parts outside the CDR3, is DAGVTQSPTHLIKTRGQQVTLRCSPISGHKSVSWYQQVLGQGPQFIFQYYEKEERGRGNFPDRFSARQFPNYSSELNVNALLLGDSALYLCASSPDTGLGGNEQFFGPGTRLTVL.

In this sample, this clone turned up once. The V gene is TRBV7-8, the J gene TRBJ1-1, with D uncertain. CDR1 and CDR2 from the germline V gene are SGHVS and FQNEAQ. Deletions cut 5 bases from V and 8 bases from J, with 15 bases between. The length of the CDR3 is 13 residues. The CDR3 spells CASSPGLRAEAFF. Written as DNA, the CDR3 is TGTGCCAGCAGCCCCGGACTCCGGGCCGAAGCTTTCTTT.

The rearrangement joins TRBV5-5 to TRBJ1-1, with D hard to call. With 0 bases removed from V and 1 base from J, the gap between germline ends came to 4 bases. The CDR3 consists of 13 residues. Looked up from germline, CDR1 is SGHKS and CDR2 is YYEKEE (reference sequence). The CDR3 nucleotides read TGTGCCAGCAGCTTGGAAGCGAACACTGAAGCTTTCTTT. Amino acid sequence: CASSLEANTEAFF.

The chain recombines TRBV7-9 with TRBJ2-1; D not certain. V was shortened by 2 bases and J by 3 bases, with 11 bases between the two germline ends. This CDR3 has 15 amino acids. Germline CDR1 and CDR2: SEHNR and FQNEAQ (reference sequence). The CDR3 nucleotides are TGTGCCAGCAGCTTACGCAGTTCCCTCTACAATGAGCAGTTCTTC. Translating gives CASSLRSSLYNEQFF.

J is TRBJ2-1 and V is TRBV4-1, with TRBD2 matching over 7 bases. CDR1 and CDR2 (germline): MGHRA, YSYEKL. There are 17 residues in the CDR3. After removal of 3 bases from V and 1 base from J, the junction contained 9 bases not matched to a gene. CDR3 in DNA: TGCGCCAGCAGCCATCCGGGGGAGGGAAGATCCTACAATGAGCAGTTCTTC. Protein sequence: CASSHPGEGRSYNEQFF.

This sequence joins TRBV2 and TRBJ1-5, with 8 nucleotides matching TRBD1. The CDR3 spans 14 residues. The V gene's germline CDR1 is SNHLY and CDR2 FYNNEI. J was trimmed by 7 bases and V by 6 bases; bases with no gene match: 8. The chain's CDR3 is CASRTAGGGQPQHF. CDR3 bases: TGTGCCAGCAGGACGGCAGGGGGCGGGCAGCCCCAGCATTTT.

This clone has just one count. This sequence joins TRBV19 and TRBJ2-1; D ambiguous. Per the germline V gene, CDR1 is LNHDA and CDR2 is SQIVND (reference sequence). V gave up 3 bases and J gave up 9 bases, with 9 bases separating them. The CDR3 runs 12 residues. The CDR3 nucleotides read TGTGCCAGTAGTATTGGCCCGGGTGAGCAGTTCTTC. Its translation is CASSIGPGEQFF.

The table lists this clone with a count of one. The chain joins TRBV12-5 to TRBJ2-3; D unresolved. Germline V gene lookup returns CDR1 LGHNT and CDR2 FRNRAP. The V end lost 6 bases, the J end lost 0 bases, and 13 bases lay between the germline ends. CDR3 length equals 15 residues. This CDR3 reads CASGPNSFSTDTQYF. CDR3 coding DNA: TGTGCTAGTGGCCCCAACTCTTTTAGCACAGATACGCAGTATTTT. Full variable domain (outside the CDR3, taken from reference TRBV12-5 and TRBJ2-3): DARVTQTPRHKVTEMGQEVTMRCQPILGHNTVFWYRQTMMQGLELLAYFRNRAPLDDSGMPKDRFSAEMPDATLATLKIQPSEPRDSAVYFCASGPNSFSTDTQYFGPGTRLTVL.

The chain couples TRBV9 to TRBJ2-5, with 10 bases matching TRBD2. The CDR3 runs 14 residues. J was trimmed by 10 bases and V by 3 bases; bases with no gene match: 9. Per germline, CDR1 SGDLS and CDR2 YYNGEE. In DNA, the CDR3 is TGTGCCAGCAGCGCAGTTACTAGCGGGGAGTTCCAGTACTTC. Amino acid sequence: CASSAVTSGEFQYF. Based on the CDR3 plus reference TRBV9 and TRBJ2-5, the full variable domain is DSGVTQTPKHLITATGQRVTLRCSPRSGDLSVYWYQQSLDQGLQFLIQYYNGEERAKGNILERFSAQQFPDLHSELNLSSLELGDSALYFCASSAVTSGEFQYFGPGTRLLVL.

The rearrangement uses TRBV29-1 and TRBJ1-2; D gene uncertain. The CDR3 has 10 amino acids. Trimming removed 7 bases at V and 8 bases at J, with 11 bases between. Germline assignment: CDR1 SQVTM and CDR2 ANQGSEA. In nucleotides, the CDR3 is TGCAGCGGCGGTAGCGGGGGCTACACCTTC. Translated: CSGGSGGYTF.

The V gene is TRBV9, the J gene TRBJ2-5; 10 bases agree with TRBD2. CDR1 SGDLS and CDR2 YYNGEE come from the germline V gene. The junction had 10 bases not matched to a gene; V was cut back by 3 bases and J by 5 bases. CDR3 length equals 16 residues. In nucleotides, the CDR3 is TGTGCCAGCAGCGGCGGGACTAGCGAGTCCCCGGAGACCCAGTACTTC. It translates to CASSGGTSESPETQYF.

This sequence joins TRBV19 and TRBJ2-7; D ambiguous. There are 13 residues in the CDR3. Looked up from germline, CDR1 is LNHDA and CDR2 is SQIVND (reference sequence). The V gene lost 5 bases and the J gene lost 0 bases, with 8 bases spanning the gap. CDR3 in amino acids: CASSPTASYEQYF. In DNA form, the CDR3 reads TGTGCCAGTAGTCCAACTGCCTCCTACGAGCAGTACTTC.

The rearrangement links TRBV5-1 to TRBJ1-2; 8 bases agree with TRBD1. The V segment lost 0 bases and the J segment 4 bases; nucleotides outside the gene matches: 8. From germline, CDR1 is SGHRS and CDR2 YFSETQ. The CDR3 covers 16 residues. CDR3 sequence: CASSLEGTGGAYGYTF. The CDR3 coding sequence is TGCGCCAGCAGCTTGGAAGGGACAGGAGGGGCCTATGGCTACACCTTC.

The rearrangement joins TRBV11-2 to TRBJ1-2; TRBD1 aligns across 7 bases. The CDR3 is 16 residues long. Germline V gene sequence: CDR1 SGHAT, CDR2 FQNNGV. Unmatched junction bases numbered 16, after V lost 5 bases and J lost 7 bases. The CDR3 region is CASSATGTAPFGGYTF. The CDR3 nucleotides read TGTGCCAGCAGCGCAACCGGGACAGCCCCTTTCGGTGGCTACACCTTC. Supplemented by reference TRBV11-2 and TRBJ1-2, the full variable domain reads EAGVAQSPRYKIIEKRQSVAFWCNPISGHATLYWYQQILGQGPKLLIQFQNNGVVDDSQLPKDRFSAERLKGVDSTLKIQPAKLEDSAVYLCASSATGTAPFGGYTFGSGTRLTVV.

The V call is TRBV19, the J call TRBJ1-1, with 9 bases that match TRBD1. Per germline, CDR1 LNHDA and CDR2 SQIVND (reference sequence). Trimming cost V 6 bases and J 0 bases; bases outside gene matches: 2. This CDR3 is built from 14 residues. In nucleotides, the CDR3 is TGTGCCAGTAGACAGGGGGCTCTGAACACTGAAGCTTTCTTT. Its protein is CASRQGALNTEAFF.

The chain's CDR3 is CASSWRTGNTGELFF. DNA for the CDR3: TGTGCCAGCTCATGGCGGACAGGGAACACCGGGGAGCTGTTTTTT. V gene TRBV18 combines with J gene TRBJ2-2; 7 bases agree with TRBD1. This CDR3 region has 15 residues. V gave up 5 bases and J gave up 1 base; unmatched junction bases: 4. The germline V gene encodes CDR1 KGHSH and CDR2 LQKENI.

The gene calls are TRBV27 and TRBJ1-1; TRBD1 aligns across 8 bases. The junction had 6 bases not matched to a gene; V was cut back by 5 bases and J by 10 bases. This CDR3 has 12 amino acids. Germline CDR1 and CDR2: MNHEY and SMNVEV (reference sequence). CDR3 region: CASSTGGIPAFF. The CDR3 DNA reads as TGTGCCAGCAGTACAGGGGGGATCCCAGCTTTCTTT.

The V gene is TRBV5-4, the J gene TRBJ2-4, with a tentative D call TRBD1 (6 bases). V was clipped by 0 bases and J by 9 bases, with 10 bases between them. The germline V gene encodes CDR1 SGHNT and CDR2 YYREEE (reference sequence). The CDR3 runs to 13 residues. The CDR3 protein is CASSLDRDGIQYF. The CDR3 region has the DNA TGTGCCAGCAGCTTGGACAGGGACGGCATTCAGTACTTC.

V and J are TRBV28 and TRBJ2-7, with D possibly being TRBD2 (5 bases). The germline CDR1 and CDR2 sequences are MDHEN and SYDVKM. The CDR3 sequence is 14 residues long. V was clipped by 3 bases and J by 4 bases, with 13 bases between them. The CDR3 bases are TGTGCCAGCAGTTTGGGAACAGCGGTTTACGAGCAGTACTTC. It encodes CASSLGTAVYEQYF.

This chain's CDR3 is CASSSQGYNEQFF. The CDR3 DNA sequence: TGCGCCAGCAGCTCCCAGGGTTACAATGAGCAGTTCTTC. The chain links TRBV5-1 to TRBJ2-1; D might be TRBD1 (5 bases). This CDR3 region has 13 residues. Trimming cost V 3 bases and J 4 bases, with 8 bases left between them. Germline values: CDR1 SGHRS, CDR2 YFSETQ.

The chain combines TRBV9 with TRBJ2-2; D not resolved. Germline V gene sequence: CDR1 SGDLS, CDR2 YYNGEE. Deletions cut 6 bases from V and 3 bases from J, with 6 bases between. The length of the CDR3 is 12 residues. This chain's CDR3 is CASNLDTGELFF. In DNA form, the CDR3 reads TGTGCCAGCAACCTAGACACCGGGGAGCTGTTTTTT.